This TCR beta chain was sequenced for a study of CXCR4 blockade with PD-1 therapy in pancreatic cancer. Findings and limits, study-wide: Intratumoral clonality (mean approximately 0.15) exceeded healthy blood (about 0.05) but did not track survival. Antigen-specificity overlap of convergent dominant clones remained unconfirmed.

Concerning this clone: No antigen is known for it.

The CDR3 runs to 16 residues. From germline, CDR1 is MNHGY and CDR2 SAAAGT. J lost 6 bases, V lost 6 bases, and 14 bases had no gene match. Repertoires were generated with immunoSEQ multiplex PCR, while TCRdb's copy carries only in-frame clones and drops some. Here the sample spans about 3,500 clones, approximately 50% being singletons. The TCR was taken from a human donor with pancreatic ductal adenocarcinoma. The sample was tumor tissue. The chain couples TRBV6-8 to TRBJ1-2; 9 bases fit TRBD1. CDR3 amino acids: CASSPDGQGIINGYTF. The CDR3 DNA reads TGTGCCAGCAGCCCCGACGGACAGGGGATTATCAATGGCTACACCTTC.